This paragraph covers one T cell receptor beta chain sequence. The target antigen is unknown. The CDR3 is made up of 13 amino acids. Trimming took 2 bases from V and 11 from J, leaving 10 bases between them. The data stem from a study of early T cells in non-severe SARS-CoV-2 infection. Study-level information: From unsorted whole blood, bulk RNA was sequenced, and the chains remained unpaired.

Findings of the study overall: VDJdb-based annotation leaned toward anti-spike CD8 responses and missed private and CD4 specificities.

The protocol attached unique molecular identifiers to individual cDNA molecules. TCRdb reanalysed the 5' RACE reads using MiXCR and keeps one entry per CDR3 protein. The table has tens of thousands of distinct CDR3 sequences, around 12% seen once; the top ten hold about 4.5%. Sequenced material: whole blood. This sequence joins TRBV12-3 or TRBV12-4 and TRBJ1-6; perhaps TRBD1 as D (5 bases). The sequence derives from an adult who was a healthcare worker with PCR-confirmed SARS-CoV-2 infection or an uninfected control (not recorded which). CDR3 sequence reads: CASSLQGRTPLHF. CDR3 nucleotides: TGTGCCAGCAGTTTACAGGGCCGGACACCCCTCCACTTT.